The 14 T cell receptor beta chains given below trace back to one sample, sequenced in a study of T cell clones after liver transplantation. Method: immunoSEQ multiplex PCR; TCRdb's copy keeps in-frame clones and lacks some. The table includes fewer than 20,000 clones, roughly nine tenths detected once. The material was CD8+ T cells from blood, obtained roughly 3.5 years after liver transplant. The receptor set was obtained from a human patient who received a liver transplant. Some T cells may be provided by the graft donor.

This chain links TRBV7-9 with TRBJ2-2; D call uncertain. The germline V gene has CDR1 SEHNR and CDR2 FQNEAQ (reference sequence). The ends were cut back, 5 bases at V and 3 bases at J, with 13 bases in the middle. The CDR3 is made up of 15 amino acids. CDR3 region: CASSPQTRYTGELFF. DNA of the CDR3: TGTGCCAGCAGCCCACAGACTCGGTACACCGGGGAGCTGTTTTTT.

This chain links TRBV9 with TRBJ1-1, with a weak D call TRBD1 (5 bases). V was trimmed by 0 bases and J by 11 bases, leaving 11 bases between them. CDR3 length: 12 amino acids. Looked up from germline, CDR1 is SGDLS and CDR2 is YYNGEE. The CDR3 coding sequence is TGTGCCAGCAGCGTAGATATGGGGGAGGCTTTCTTT. Translation: CASSVDMGEAFF.

The genes are TRBV10-3 and TRBJ1-2; perhaps TRBD1 as D (5 bases). The CDR3 runs to 15 residues. The V end was cut by 3 bases, the J end by 3 bases, with 14 bases between. The V gene's germline CDR1 is ENHRY and CDR2 SYGVKD. The CDR3 DNA reads as TGTGCCATCAGTGATGCAGGGCGAGAGGACTATGGCTACACCTTC. This codes for CAISDAGREDYGYTF.

The chain has TRBV7-2 and TRBJ2-5, with 10 bases lining up with TRBD1. Germline V gives CDR1 SGHTA, CDR2 FQGNSA. The CDR3 is made up of 15 amino acids. V shed 5 bases, J shed 5 bases, and the junction held 8 bases outside the gene matches. The CDR3, as DNA: TGTGCCAGCAGCGTCCTCGGGACAGGGGAGGAGACCCAGTACTTC. This codes for CASSVLGTGEETQYF.

CDR3 in amino acids: CAVSGGIGGYTF. The DNA of the CDR3 is TGTGCCGTCTCCGGGGGAATAGGCGGCTACACCTTC. The V gene is TRBV7-7, the J gene TRBJ1-2, with a weak D call TRBD1 (5 bases). CDR1 is SSHAT, CDR2 FNYEAQ, per germline (reference sequence). This CDR3 region has 12 residues. V was trimmed by 11 bases and J by 8 bases, leaving 18 bases between them. The entire variable domain, with the rest obtained from reference TRBV7-7 and TRBJ1-2, is as follows: GAGVSQSPRYKVTKRGQDVTLRCDPISSHATLYWYQQALGQGPEFLTYFNYEAQPDKSGLPSDRFSAERPEGSISTLTIQRTEQRDSAMYRCAVSGGIGGYTFGSGTRLTVV.

The rearrangement uses TRBV5-1 and TRBJ1-2; TRBD1 is a possible D gene (5 bases). Trimming took 0 bases from V and 6 from J, leaving 12 bases between them. CDR3 length: 14 amino acids. CDR1 and CDR2 from the germline V gene are SGHRS and YFSETQ. Written as DNA, the CDR3 is TGCGCCAGCAGCTTGGCCTCGGGGCTAGATGGCTACACCTTC. The encoded protein is CASSLASGLDGYTF.

This clone was recorded only once. The gene calls are TRBV7-2 and TRBJ2-7; D is ambiguous. Germline-derived CDR1 and CDR2 are SGHTA and FQGNSA. Trimming pared 1 base from V and 3 bases from J, leaving 10 bases between. This CDR3 is built from 14 residues. The CDR3 nucleotides read TGTGCCAGCAGCTTAGAAGACTCTTACTACGAGCAGTACTTC. Translated, it gives CASSLEDSYYEQYF. Supplemented by reference TRBV7-2 and TRBJ2-7, the full variable domain reads GAGVSQSPSNKVTEKGKDVELRCDPISGHTALYWYRQSLGQGLEFLIYFQGNSAPDKSGLPSDRFSAERTGGSVSTLTIQRTQQEDSAVYLCASSLEDSYYEQYFGPGTRLTVT.

V gene TRBV19 combines with J gene TRBJ2-1; unclear D gene. Trimming shortened V by 1 base and J by 7 bases, and 8 bases separated the two germline ends. Germline CDR1 is LNHDA and CDR2 is SQIVND (reference sequence). The CDR3 extends over 13 amino acids. CDR3 amino acids: CASSIGWGNEQFF. The CDR3 DNA follows: TGTGCCAGTAGTATAGGTTGGGGAAATGAGCAGTTCTTC.

The chain has TRBV28 and TRBJ1-4, with D possibly matching TRBD1 (5 bases). CDR1 MDHEN and CDR2 SYDVKM come from the germline V gene. V lost 1 base and J lost 7, with 16 bases in between. The CDR3 length is 16 residues. Here the CDR3 DNA reads TGTGCCAGCAGTTTATTAGCAGGGTATGATAGTGAAAAACTGTTTTTT. Translating gives CASSLLAGYDSEKLFF.

The CDR3 coding sequence is TGTGCCAGCTCACCGGGCGGATACAATGAGCAGTTCTTC. Translation gives CASSPGGYNEQFF. V and J are TRBV18 and TRBJ2-1; D ambiguous. Trimming removed 3 bases from V and 4 bases from J, with 7 bases in between. The CDR3 extends over 13 amino acids. The germline V gene has CDR1 KGHSH and CDR2 LQKENI.

This clone appeared once. The genes are TRBV13 and TRBJ2-3, with 13 bases identical to TRBD2. The germline CDR1 and CDR2 sequences are PRHDT and FYEKMQ (reference sequence). The length of the CDR3 is 16 residues. Trimming at V came to 5 bases and at J to 0 bases, leaving 2 bases not matched to a gene. The CDR3 sequence is CASSQGLAGSTDTQYF. The CDR3 coding sequence is TGTGCCAGCAGCCAGGGACTAGCGGGGAGCACAGATACGCAGTATTTT.

This clone was seen more than once but under ten times. This chain links TRBV27 with TRBJ2-1, with 7 bases identical to TRBD2. The V segment lost 3 bases and the J segment 6 bases; nucleotides outside the gene matches: 5. The CDR3 has 14 amino acids. Germline values: CDR1 MNHEY, CDR2 SMNVEV (reference sequence). The DNA for the CDR3 is TGTGCCAGCAGTTTCAGCGGGATGGGCAATGAGCAGTTCTTC. Residues: CASSFSGMGNEQFF.

The chain employs TRBV25-1 and TRBJ2-5; D gene uncertain. The germline V gene encodes CDR1 MGHDK and CDR2 SYGVNS. Trimming took off 1 base at V and 2 bases at J, with 17 bases between the two ends. The CDR3 runs to 17 residues. CDR3 nucleotide sequence: TGTGCCAGCAGTGAATTGAGCGACACTATGAATCAAGAGACCCAGTACTTC. Its protein is CASSELSDTMNQETQYF.

The chain links TRBV27 to TRBJ1-5; D ambiguous. This CDR3 has 13 amino acids. Per the germline V gene, CDR1 is MNHEY and CDR2 is SMNVEV (reference sequence). V was trimmed by 3 bases and J by 5 bases, leaving 8 bases between them. CDR3 in DNA: TGTGCCAGCAGTTTGGGCGGTCATCAGCCCCAGCATTTT. Its translation: CASSLGGHQPQHF.